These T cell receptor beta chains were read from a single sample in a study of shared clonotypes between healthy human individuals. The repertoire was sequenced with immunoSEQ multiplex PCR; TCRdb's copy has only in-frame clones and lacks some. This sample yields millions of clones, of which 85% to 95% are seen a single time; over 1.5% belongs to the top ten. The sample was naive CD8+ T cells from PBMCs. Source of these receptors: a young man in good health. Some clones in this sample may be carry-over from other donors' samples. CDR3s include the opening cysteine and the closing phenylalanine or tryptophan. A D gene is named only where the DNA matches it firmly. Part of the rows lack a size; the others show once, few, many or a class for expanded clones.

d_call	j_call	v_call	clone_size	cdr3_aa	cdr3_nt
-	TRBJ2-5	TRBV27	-	CASSLAQGLEETQYF	TGTGCCAGCAGTTTAGCTCAGGGTTTAGAAGAGACCCAGTACTTC
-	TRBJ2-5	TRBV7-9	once	CASSRPPLETQYF	TGTGCCAGCAGTAGACCTCCTTTGGAGACCCAGTACTTC
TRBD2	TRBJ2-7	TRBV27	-	CASSTGLATYEQYF	TGTGCCAGCAGCACGGGACTAGCGACCTACGAGCAGTACTTC
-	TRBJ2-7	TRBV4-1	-	CASSQVVQGLVEQYF	TGCGCCAGCAGCCAAGTCGTACAGGGACTGGTCGAGCAGTACTTC
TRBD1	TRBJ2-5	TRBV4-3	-	CASSQYRDREETQYF	TGCGCCAGCAGCCAGTATAGGGACAGGGAGGAGACCCAGTACTTC
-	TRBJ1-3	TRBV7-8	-	CASSAVFGRVSGNTIYF	TGTGCCAGCAGCGCTGTCTTTGGCAGGGTATCCGGAAACACCATATATTTT
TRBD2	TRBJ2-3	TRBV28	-	CASSDLKREVTDTQYF	TGTGCCAGCAGTGACTTGAAGCGGGAGGTCACAGATACGCAGTATTTT
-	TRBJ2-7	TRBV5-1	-	CASSPAIGVDPYEQYF	TGCGCCAGCAGCCCGGCGATCGGGGTAGATCCCTACGAGCAGTACTTC
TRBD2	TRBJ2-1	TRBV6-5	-	CASSYSTSGGREQFF	TGTGCCAGCAGTTACTCGACTAGCGGGGGCCGGGAGCAGTTCTTC
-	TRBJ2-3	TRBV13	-	CASSQGPTDTQYF	TGTGCCAGCAGCCAGGGACCCACAGATACGCAGTATTTT
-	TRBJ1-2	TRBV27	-	CASSGGVYGYTF	TGTGCCAGCAGTGGGGGGGTCTATGGCTACACCTTC
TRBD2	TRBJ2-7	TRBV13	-	CASSLGGSGIYEQYF	TGTGCCAGCAGCTTAGGAGGTAGCGGGATCTACGAGCAGTACTTC
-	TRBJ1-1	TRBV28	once	CASSKPQNTEAFF	TGTGCCAGCAGCAAGCCCCAGAACACTGAAGCTTTCTTT
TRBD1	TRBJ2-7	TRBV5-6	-	CASSWETGVGEQYF	TGTGCCAGCAGCTGGGAAACAGGGGTTGGCGAGCAGTACTTC
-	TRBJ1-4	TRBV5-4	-	CASRGESVREKLFF	TGTGCCAGCAGGGGGGAGAGCGTCCGCGAAAAACTGTTTTTT
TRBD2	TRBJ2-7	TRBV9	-	CASSVGSGRAYEQYF	TGTGCCAGCAGCGTGGGGAGCGGGAGGGCCTACGAGCAGTACTTC
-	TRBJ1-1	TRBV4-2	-	CASSQGPPSEWYTEAFF	TGTGCCAGCAGCCAAGGGCCACCCTCGGAATGGTACACTGAAGCTTTCTTT
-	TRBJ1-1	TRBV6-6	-	CASSYSHREMNTEAFF	TGTGCCAGCAGTTACTCCCACAGGGAGATGAACACTGAAGCTTTCTTT